This T cell receptor (beta chain) was captured in a study of T-cell memory formation after mild COVID-19. Each CDR3 protein gets one entry after TCRdb re-called the 5' RACE reads with MiXCR. The sample consists of roughly 240,000 distinct CDR3 sequences, over 15% of them appearing once. General observations from the study: Memory cells collected pre-infection included some clones that later responded, suggesting cross-reactive memory joined. Among clones peaking at day 37 in the second wave, SARS-CoV-2 specificity remained unconfirmed. Mostly located in CM and EM were contracting CD4+ clones, with contracting CD8+ clones located in EMRA.

Germline V gene lookup returns CDR1 SQVTM and CDR2 ANQGSEA. V lost 8 bases, J lost 6 bases, and 13 bases lay in between. The CDR3 extends over 11 amino acids. Comments on this clonotype: Its antigen is unidentified.

The J gene is TRBJ1-2, the V gene TRBV29-1; D not resolved. Sequenced sample: PBMCs or a T cell subset sorted from them (not recorded which). The TCR was taken from an adult woman who had mild COVID-19 (a few samples of this study predate the infection). Cell type and time point are not known. CDR3 bases: TGCAGCCAAGAGCGGGAAAATGGCTACACCTTC. It is translated as CSQERENGYTF.